This TCR beta chain was captured by sequencing in a study of T cell changes during pregnancy in multiple sclerosis. J gave up 3 bases and V 6 bases, and 5 bases lay outside the gene matches. This CDR3 is built from 15 residues. Germline CDR1 and CDR2: SGHRS and YFSETQ. The repertoire was sequenced with immunoSEQ multiplex PCR; TCRdb's copy has only in-frame clones and lacks some. The data show under 65,000 clones, roughly 91% seen once. This sequence was found in a female donor in good health, enrolled as a control in a pregnancy study. The sequenced sample was CD4+ T cells from peripheral blood mononuclear cells, obtained after pregnancy. The chain recombines TRBV5-1 with TRBJ2-1; 11 bases line up with TRBD2. The DNA for the CDR3 is TGCGCCAGCACCTTTAGCGGGAGGGACTACAATGAGCAGTTCTTC. It yields the protein CASTFSGRDYNEQFF.